This T cell receptor (beta chain) originates from a study of blood T cell repertoires in COVID-19. In the authors' methods: Amplified reference gene primers provided the basis for estimating nucleated cell counts. Profiling relied on immunoSEQ multiplex PCR, and the TCRdb table lists in-frame clones only, not all of them. That table supplies the V and J calls and clone size; D and trimming were determined from the DNA. The sample has about half a million clones; approximately 83% are singletons. The CDR3 is 16 amino acids. Trimming pared 1 base from V and 0 bases from J, leaving 10 bases between. CDR1 and CDR2 (germline): MNHEY, SVGEGT.

The V gene is TRBV6-2 or TRBV6-3, the J gene TRBJ1-3, with unresolved D. The source is a human donor in a cohort sampled during active COVID-19. Sequencing used peripheral blood. In DNA, the CDR3 is TGTGCCAGCAGTTACTACGCAGTCCTCTCTGGAAACACCATATATTTT. Its protein is CASSYYAVLSGNTIYF.